This T cell receptor (beta chain) emerged from a study of T cells in Graves' hyperthyroidism and ophthalmopathy. Notes on the study in general: Most clonotypes that expanded in the thyroid above 0.001 also showed up in blood. The authors' 13 V-J model separated ophthalmopathy from stable hyperthyroidism.

Amplification of TCR beta CDR3 regions used RNA as the template. Carried out on the TCR CDR3, a first-round RT-PCR used the HTBI primer set. Each CDR3 protein gets one entry after TCRdb re-called the multiplex PCR reads with MiXCR. The sample includes 500,000 to 550,000 distinct CDR3 sequences, less than 20% of them seen just once. This clonotype came up a few times. Its antigen is currently unknown. This CDR3 is 12 amino acids long. V lost 5 bases, J lost 4 bases, and 5 bases lay in between. CDR1 is MNHNS and CDR2 is SASEGT in the germline V gene. This TCR came from a man between 35 and 55 years old with Graves' ophthalmopathy. The gene calls are TRBV6-1 and TRBJ1-4, with D uncertain. Sequenced material: blood. The CDR3 region is CASSQDNEKLFF. The CDR3, as DNA: TGTGCCAGCAGTCAGGATAATGAAAAACTGTTTTTT.